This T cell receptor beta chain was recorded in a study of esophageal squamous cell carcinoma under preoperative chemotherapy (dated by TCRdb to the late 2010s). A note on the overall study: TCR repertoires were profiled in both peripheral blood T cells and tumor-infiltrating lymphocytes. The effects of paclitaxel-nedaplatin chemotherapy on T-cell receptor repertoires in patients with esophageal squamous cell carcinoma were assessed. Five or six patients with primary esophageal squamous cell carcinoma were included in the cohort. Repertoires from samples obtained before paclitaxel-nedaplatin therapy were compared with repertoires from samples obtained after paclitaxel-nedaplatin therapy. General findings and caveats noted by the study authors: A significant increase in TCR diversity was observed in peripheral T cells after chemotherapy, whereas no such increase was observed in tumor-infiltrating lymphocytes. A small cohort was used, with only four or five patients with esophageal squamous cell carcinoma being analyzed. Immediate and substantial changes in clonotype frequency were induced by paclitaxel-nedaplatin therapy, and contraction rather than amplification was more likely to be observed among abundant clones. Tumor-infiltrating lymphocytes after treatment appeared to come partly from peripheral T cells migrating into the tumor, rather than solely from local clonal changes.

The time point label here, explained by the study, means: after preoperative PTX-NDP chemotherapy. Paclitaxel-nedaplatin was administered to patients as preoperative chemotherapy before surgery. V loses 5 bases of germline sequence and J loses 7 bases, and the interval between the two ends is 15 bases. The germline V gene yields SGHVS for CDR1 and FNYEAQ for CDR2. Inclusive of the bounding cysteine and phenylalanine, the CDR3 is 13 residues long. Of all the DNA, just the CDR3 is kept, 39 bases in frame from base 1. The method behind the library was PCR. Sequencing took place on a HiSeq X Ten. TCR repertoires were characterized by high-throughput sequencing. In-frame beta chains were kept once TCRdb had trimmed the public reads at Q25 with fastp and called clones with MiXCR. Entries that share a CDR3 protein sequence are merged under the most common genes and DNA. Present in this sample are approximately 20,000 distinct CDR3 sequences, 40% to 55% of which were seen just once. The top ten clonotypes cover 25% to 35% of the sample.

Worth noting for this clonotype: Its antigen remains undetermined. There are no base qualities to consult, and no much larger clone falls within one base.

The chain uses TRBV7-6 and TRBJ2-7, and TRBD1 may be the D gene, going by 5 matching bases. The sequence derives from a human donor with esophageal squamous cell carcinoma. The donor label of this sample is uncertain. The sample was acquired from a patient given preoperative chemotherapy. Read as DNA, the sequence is TGTGCCAGCAGCCTTGCCTACCCAGGGGAGCAGTACTTC. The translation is CASSLAYPGEQYF.